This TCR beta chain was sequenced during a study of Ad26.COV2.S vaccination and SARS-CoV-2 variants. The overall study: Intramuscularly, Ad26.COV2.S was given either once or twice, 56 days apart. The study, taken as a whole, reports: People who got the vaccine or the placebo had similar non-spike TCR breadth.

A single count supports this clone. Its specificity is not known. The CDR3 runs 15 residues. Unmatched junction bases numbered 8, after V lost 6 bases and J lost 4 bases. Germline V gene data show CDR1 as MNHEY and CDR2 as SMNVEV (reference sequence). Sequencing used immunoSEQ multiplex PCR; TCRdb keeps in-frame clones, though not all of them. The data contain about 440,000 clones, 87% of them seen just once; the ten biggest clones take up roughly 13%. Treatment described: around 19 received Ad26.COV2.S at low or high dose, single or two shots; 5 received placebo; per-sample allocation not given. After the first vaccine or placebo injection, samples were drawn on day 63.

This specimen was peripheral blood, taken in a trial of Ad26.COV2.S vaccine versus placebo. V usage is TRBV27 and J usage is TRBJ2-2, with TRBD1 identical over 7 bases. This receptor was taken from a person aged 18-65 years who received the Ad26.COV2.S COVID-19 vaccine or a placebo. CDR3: CASSLQQGRTGELFF. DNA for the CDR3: TGTGCCAGCAGCCTCCAACAGGGGCGCACCGGGGAGCTGTTTTTT.